These T cell receptor beta chains were read from a single sample in a study of glioma-infiltrating T cells after dendritic cell vaccination. Libraries were prepared by immunoSEQ multiplex PCR; TCRdb keeps only in-frame clonotypes and omits some of them. The top ten clones hold 7.5% to 8.5% of a sample with some 78,000 clones, 75% to 90% of them seen once. Sequencing was performed on blood, taken after dendritic cell vaccination. Source of these receptors: a human donor with glioblastoma. CDR3s include the opening cysteine and the closing phenylalanine or tryptophan. Each record gives: CDR3 protein, CDR3 DNA, clone size, J gene, D gene, V gene. The D gene is left open where the match is weak. Clone size appears in some rows only: once, few, many, or a class for an expanded clone.

CASSPRGNTDTQYF TGTGCCAGCAGTCCCCGGGGGAACACAGATACGCAGTATTTT NA TRBJ2-3 NA TRBV6-5
CASSQGSDGNTIYF TGTGCCAGCAGCCAGGGTTCGGACGGAAACACCATATATTTT NA TRBJ1-3 NA TRBV5-4
CASRGQGVSGYTF TGTGCCAGCAGAGGACAGGGAGTTAGCGGCTACACCTTC NA TRBJ1-2 TRBD1 TRBV6-4
CASSLERQGNTYNSPLHF TGTGCCAGCAGCTTGGAAAGACAGGGGAATACCTATAATTCACCCCTCCACTTT NA TRBJ1-6 TRBD1 TRBV5-6
CASSDPNEKLFF TGTGCCAGCAGTGACCCAAATGAAAAACTGTTTTTT NA TRBJ1-4 NA TRBV6-1
CASSSGQGLDYEQYF TGTGCCAGCAGTTCGGGACAGGGGCTTGACTACGAGCAGTACTTC NA TRBJ2-7 TRBD1 TRBV27
CASSRGGSYNEQFF TGTGCCAGCAGCCGCGGGGGCTCCTACAATGAGCAGTTCTTC NA TRBJ2-1 TRBD2 TRBV27
CASSPGQGQNTEAFF TGTGCCAGCAGCCCAGGACAGGGCCAGAACACTGAAGCTTTCTTT NA TRBJ1-1 TRBD1 TRBV11-1
CASSIERRGEAFF TGTGCCAGTAGTATAGAGAGGAGAGGGGAAGCTTTCTTT once TRBJ1-1 NA TRBV19
CASSRSGGLTDTQYF TGTGCCAGCAGTCGCAGCGGGGGACTCACAGATACGCAGTATTTT NA TRBJ2-3 TRBD2 TRBV2
CASKDGRTGAYEQYF TGTGCCAGCAAGGATGGGAGGACAGGGGCCTACGAGCAGTACTTC NA TRBJ2-7 TRBD1 TRBV6-5
CASSIRFGTSGKLGRGGPYEQYF TGTGCCAGTAGTATCCGATTCGGGACTAGCGGGAAGCTAGGACGGGGTGGGCCCTACGAGCAGTACTTC NA TRBJ2-7 TRBD2 TRBV19
CASSSSGAGGVQFF TGTGCCAGCAGCTCCTCAGGGGCGGGGGGGGTGCAGTTCTTC NA TRBJ2-1 TRBD2 TRBV9
CASSVTGTGELFF TGTGCCAGCAGTGTGACAGGCACCGGGGAGCTGTTTTTT NA TRBJ2-2 NA TRBV28
CSVTGRNTGELFF TGCAGCGTGACAGGACGGAACACCGGGGAGCTGTTTTTT once TRBJ2-2 NA TRBV29-1
CAISPTGYSNQPQHF TGTGCCATCAGTCCGACAGGTTATAGCAATCAGCCCCAGCATTTT once TRBJ1-5 NA TRBV10-3
CASSAQGAQETQYF TGTGCCAGCAGCGCACAGGGGGCACAAGAGACCCAGTACTTC NA TRBJ2-5 TRBD1 TRBV9
CASRTCRDRGPYEQYF TGTGCAAGTCGCACTTGCCGGGACAGGGGTCCCTACGAGCAGTACTTC few TRBJ2-7 NA TRBV12-2
CASSVDYGSIDNEQFF TGTGCCAGCAGCGTAGACTACGGGAGCATCGACAATGAGCAGTTCTTC NA TRBJ2-1 NA TRBV9
CASSTSGVLNQPQHF TGTGCCAGTAGTACCTCCGGGGTACTAAATCAGCCCCAGCATTTT NA TRBJ1-5 NA TRBV19
CASLSIENEKLFF TGTGCCAGCCTAAGCATTGAAAATGAAAAACTGTTTTTT NA TRBJ1-4 NA TRBV19
CASSFDRGSRYEQYF TGTGCCAGCAGTTTCGACAGGGGGTCCCGCTACGAGCAGTACTTC NA TRBJ2-7 TRBD1 TRBV28
CASSDFGRAITDTQYF TGTGCCAGCAGTGATTTCGGGAGGGCCATCACAGATACGCAGTATTTT NA TRBJ2-3 TRBD2 TRBV2
CASSQEGLAGGTGELFF TGTGCCAGCAGCCAAGAGGGACTAGCGGGAGGCACCGGGGAGCTGTTTTTT NA TRBJ2-2 TRBD2 TRBV14
CASSPTGQGLGYTF TGTGCCAGCAGCCCCACAGGACAGGGACTTGGCTACACCTTC NA TRBJ1-2 TRBD1 TRBV7-9
CASSLAAGGMYSNQPQHF TGTGCCAGCAGCTTGGCGGCGGGAGGGATGTATAGCAATCAGCCCCAGCATTTT NA TRBJ1-5 NA TRBV5-6
CSVEDSQYEQYF TGCAGCGTTGAAGATTCACAGTACGAGCAGTACTTC few TRBJ2-7 NA TRBV29-1
CASRPPGQGVQNTEAFF TGTGCCAGCAGGCCCCCGGGACAGGGGGTGCAGAACACTGAAGCTTTCTTT NA TRBJ1-1 TRBD1 TRBV2
CSVEAGGETQYF TGCAGCGTTGAAGCGGGGGGAGAGACCCAGTACTTC NA TRBJ2-5 TRBD2 TRBV29-1
CASSRTSGHEQFF TGTGCCAGCAGCCGCACGAGCGGCCATGAGCAGTTCTTC NA TRBJ2-1 NA TRBV6-5
CDRWRKSSYEQYF TGTGACAGGTGGAGAAAAAGCTCCTACGAGCAGTACTTC NA TRBJ2-7 NA TRBV21-1
CASSFSGPGYTGELFF TGCGCCAGCAGCTTCAGCGGACCCGGGTACACCGGGGAGCTGTTTTTT NA TRBJ2-2 NA TRBV5-1
CASSGQGRGTGELFF TGTGCCAGCAGTGGACAGGGACGGGGCACCGGGGAGCTGTTTTTT NA TRBJ2-2 TRBD1 TRBV6-1
CASSYRETSNYGYTF TGTGCCAGCAGCTACAGGGAAACTTCTAACTATGGCTACACCTTC NA TRBJ1-2 NA TRBV5-4
CASRASGQGYGQPQHF TGTGCCAGCAGGGCCTCGGGGCAGGGGTACGGTCAGCCCCAGCATTTT NA TRBJ1-5 NA TRBV7-8
CASSPRTGRNTEAFF TGTGCCAGCAGTCCCCGGACAGGGAGGAACACTGAAGCTTTCTTT NA TRBJ1-1 TRBD1 TRBV28
CAISQGDTDEQYF TGTGCCATATCACAGGGGGATACTGACGAGCAGTACTTC NA TRBJ2-7 TRBD1 TRBV10-3
CASQKQGQGSYEQYF TGTGCCAGTCAAAAACAAGGACAGGGGTCGTACGAGCAGTACTTC few TRBJ2-7 TRBD1 TRBV19
CATRGGGSRSNQPQHF TGTGCCACGAGGGGAGGGGGGTCACGCAGCAATCAGCCCCAGCATTTT NA TRBJ1-5 NA TRBV19
CAWGTGTSTDTQYF TGTGCCTGGGGGACAGGAACTAGCACAGATACGCAGTATTTT NA TRBJ2-3 TRBD1 TRBV30
CAWSGLATYEQYF TGTGCCTGGAGTGGGCTAGCTACCTACGAGCAGTACTTC NA TRBJ2-7 NA TRBV30
CASSSGQARMNTEAFF TGTGCCAGCAGTTCGGGACAGGCCAGAATGAACACTGAAGCTTTCTTT NA TRBJ1-1 TRBD1 TRBV28
CASSLPGTGDRNEQFF TGTGCCAGCAGCTTACCCGGGACAGGGGATCGAAATGAGCAGTTCTTC NA TRBJ2-1 TRBD1 TRBV7-8
CASSEQGEGYTF TGTGCCAGCAGCGAGCAAGGGGAAGGCTACACCTTC NA TRBJ1-2 NA TRBV2
CASSPAGRGGQLGTDTQYF TGTGCCAGCAGCCCCGCCGGGAGGGGGGGCCAACTGGGCACAGATACGCAGTATTTT NA TRBJ2-3 TRBD2 TRBV7-8
CASSLSALMGGELFF TGCGCCAGCAGCTTAAGCGCCCTAATGGGCGGGGAGCTGTTTTTT NA TRBJ2-2 NA TRBV5-1
CASSKKAGAYNEQFF TGTGCCAGCAGTAAGAAGGCGGGAGCTTACAATGAGCAGTTCTTC NA TRBJ2-1 TRBD2 TRBV6-5
CASSRLAGAPYEQYF TGTGCCAGCAGCAGGCTCGCGGGGGCGCCCTACGAGCAGTACTTC NA TRBJ2-7 NA TRBV9
CASSYGQWGGRHHNEQFF TGTGCCAGCAGCTACGGACAGTGGGGCGGGAGGCACCACAATGAGCAGTTCTTC NA TRBJ2-1 TRBD2 TRBV11-1
CASSVRGLAGGLPYEQYF TGTGCCAGCAGCGTGAGGGGACTAGCGGGAGGGTTGCCCTACGAGCAGTACTTC once TRBJ2-7 TRBD2 TRBV7-3